The sequence of this TCR beta chain was determined in a study of T cell responses to AZD1222 COVID-19 vaccine. Study as a whole: Both about-4-week and about-12-week second-dose recipients were combined. Whole-study results and caveats: There were mostly white British donors and more females than males, and clonal diversity was possibly underestimated. Repertoire sampling was restricted to post-peak T cell response timepoints. The breadth and depth of Spike-specific TCRs increased once two AZD1222 doses had been given.

Here immunoSEQ multiplex PCR was the method, and the copy in TCRdb shows in-frame clones only, minus some. Here the sample spans roughly 100,000 clones, roughly 87% being singletons. As regards this clone: Its antigen remains unknown.

The ends were cut back, 6 bases at V and 3 bases at J, with 9 bases in the middle. CDR1 LGHNT and CDR2 FRNRAP come from the germline V gene. The CDR3 runs 13 residues. The sequence was obtained from an adult in good health. This chain connects TRBV12-5 to TRBJ1-5; tentatively, D is TRBD1 (6 bases). The specimen comprised peripheral blood, sampled on day 0 of AZD1222 vaccination. The CDR3 nucleotides are TGTGCTAGTGGACAGGGATTCAATCAGCCCCAGCATTTT. Protein product: CASGQGFNQPQHF.